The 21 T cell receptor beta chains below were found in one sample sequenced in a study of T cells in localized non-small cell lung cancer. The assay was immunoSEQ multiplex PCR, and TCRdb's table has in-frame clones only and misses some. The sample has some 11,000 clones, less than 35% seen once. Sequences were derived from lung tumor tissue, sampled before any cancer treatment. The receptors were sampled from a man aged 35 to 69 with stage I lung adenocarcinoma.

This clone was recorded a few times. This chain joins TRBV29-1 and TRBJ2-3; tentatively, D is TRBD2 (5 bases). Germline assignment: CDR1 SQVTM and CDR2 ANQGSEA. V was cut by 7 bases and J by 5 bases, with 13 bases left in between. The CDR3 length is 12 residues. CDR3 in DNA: TGCAGCGCCCCGGAAGGAGGAGATACGCAGTATTTT. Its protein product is CSAPEGGDTQYF.

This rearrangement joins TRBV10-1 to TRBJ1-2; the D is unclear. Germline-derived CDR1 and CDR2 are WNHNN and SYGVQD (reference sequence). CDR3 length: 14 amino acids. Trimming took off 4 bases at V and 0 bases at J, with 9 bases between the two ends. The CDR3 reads CASSGRSSNYGYTF. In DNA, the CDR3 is TGCGCCAGCAGTGGCAGGAGTTCTAACTATGGCTACACCTTC.

The DNA of the CDR3 is TGCGCCAGCAGTCAAAGAGTTCGAGGGCATGGACAAGCTTTCTTT. Protein: CASSQRVRGHGQAFF. The chain uses TRBV23-1 and TRBJ1-1; D is uncertain. TRBV23-1 is given ORF status, its function remaining uncertain. Trimming removed 2 bases from V and 9 bases from J, with 19 bases in between. This CDR3 is built from 15 residues.

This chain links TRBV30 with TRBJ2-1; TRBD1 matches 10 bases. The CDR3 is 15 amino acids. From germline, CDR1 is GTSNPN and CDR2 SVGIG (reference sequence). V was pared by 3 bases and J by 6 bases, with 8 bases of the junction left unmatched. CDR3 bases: TGTGCCTGGAGGCTACCGGGACAGGGGACCAATGAGCAGTTCTTC. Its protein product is CAWRLPGQGTNEQFF.

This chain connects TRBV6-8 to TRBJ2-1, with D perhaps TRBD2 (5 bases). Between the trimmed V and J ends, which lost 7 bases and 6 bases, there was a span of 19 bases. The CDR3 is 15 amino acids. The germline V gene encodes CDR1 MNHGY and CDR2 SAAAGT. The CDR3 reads CASTPTGIPGNEQFF. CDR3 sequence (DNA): TGTGCCAGCACCCCGACGGGGATTCCGGGCAATGAGCAGTTCTTC.

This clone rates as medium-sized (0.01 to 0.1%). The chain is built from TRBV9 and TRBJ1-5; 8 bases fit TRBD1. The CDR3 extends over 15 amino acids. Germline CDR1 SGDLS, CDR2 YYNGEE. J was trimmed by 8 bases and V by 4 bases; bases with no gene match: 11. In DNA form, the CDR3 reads TGTGCCAGCAGCTTTGGACAGGGCTCTTTTGAGCCCCAGCATTTT. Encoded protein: CASSFGQGSFEPQHF.

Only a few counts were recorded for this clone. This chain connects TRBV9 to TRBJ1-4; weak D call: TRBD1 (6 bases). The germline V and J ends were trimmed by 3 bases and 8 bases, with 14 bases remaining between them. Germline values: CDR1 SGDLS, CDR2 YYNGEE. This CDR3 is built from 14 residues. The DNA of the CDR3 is TGTGCCAGCAGCGGCAGGGACAAGATGGAAAAACTGTTTTTT. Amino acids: CASSGRDKMEKLFF.

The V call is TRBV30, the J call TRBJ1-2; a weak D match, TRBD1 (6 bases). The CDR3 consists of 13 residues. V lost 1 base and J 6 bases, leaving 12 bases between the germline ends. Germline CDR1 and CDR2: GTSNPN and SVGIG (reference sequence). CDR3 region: CAWSGTGRNGYTF. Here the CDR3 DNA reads TGTGCCTGGAGTGGAACAGGGAGGAATGGCTACACCTTC.

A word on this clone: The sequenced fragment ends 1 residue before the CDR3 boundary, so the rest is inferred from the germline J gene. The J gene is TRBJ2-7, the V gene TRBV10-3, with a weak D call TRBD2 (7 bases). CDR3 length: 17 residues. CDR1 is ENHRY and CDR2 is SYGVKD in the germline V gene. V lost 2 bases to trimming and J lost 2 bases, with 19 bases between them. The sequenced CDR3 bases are TGTGCCATCAGTGAGACTAAACAAGGGGGGGGTGCCTACGAGCAGTAC. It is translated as CAISETKQGGGAYEQY. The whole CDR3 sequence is CAISETKQGGGAYEQYF.

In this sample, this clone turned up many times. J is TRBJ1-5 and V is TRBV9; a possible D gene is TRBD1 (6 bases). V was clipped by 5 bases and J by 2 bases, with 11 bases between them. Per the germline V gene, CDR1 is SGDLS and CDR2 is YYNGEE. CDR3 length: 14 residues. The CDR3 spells CASSESGGNQPQHF. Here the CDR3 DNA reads TGTGCCAGCAGTGAATCAGGGGGCAATCAGCCCCAGCATTTT. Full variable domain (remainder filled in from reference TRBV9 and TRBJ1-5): DSGVTQTPKHLITATGQRVTLRCSPRSGDLSVYWYQQSLDQGLQFLIQYYNGEERAKGNILERFSAQQFPDLHSELNLSSLELGDSALYFCASSESGGNQPQHFGDGTRLSIL.

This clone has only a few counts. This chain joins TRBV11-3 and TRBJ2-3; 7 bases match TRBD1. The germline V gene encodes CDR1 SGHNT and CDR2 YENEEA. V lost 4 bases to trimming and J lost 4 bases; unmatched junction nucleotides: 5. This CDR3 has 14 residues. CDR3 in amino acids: CASSYRQGPDTQYF. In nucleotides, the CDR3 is TGTGCCAGCAGCTATCGACAGGGCCCAGATACGCAGTATTTT.

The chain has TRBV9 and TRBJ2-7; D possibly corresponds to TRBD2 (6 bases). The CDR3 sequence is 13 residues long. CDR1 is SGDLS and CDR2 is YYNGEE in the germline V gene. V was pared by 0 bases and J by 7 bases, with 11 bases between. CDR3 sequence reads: CASSVGSGGEQYF. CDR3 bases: TGTGCCAGCAGCGTAGGGAGCGGAGGGGAGCAGTACTTC.

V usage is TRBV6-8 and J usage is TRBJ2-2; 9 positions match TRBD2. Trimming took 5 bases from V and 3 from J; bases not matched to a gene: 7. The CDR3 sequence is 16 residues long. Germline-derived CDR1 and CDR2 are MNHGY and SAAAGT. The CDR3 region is CASSLSGGGDTGELFF. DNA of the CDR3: TGTGCCAGCAGTCTTAGCGGGGGTGGGGACACCGGGGAGCTGTTTTTT.

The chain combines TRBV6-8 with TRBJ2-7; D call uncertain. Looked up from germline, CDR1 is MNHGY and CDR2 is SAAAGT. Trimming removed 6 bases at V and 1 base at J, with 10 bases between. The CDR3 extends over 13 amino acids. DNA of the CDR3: TGTGCCAGCAGGCCCATCAATTCCTACGAGCAGTACTTC. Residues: CASRPINSYEQYF.

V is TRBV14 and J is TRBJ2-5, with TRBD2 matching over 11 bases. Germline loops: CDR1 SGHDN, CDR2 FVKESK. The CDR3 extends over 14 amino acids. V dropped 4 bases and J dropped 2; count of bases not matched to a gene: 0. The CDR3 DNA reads TGTGCCAGCAGCCGACTAGCGGGGCAAGAGACCCAGTACTTC. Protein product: CASSRLAGQETQYF.

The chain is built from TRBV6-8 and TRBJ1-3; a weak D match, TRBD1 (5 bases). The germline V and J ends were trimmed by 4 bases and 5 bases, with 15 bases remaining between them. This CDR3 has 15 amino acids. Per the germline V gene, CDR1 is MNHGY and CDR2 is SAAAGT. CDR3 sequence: CASSSTREGRNTIYF. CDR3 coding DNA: TGTGCCAGCAGTTCGACGAGGGAGGGGCGAAACACCATATATTTT.

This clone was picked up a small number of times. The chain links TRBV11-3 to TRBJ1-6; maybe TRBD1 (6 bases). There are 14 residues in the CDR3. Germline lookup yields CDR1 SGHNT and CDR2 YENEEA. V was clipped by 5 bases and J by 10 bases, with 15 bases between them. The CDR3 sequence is CASSDSIGGSPLHF. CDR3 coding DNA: TGTGCCAGCAGCGACTCTATTGGGGGCTCACCCCTCCACTTT.

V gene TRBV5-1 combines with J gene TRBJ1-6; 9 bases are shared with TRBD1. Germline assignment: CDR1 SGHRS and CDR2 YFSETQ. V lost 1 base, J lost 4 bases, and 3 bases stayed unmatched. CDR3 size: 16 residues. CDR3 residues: CASSLQGQGYNSPLHF. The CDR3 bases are TGCGCCAGCAGCTTGCAGGGACAGGGATATAATTCACCCCTCCACTTT.

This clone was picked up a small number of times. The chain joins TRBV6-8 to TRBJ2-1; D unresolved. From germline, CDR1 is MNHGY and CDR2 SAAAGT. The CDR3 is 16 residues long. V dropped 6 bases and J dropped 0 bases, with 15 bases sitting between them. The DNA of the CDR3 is TGTGCCAGCAGCCCCGTGGGCGGAAGCTCCTACAATGAGCAGTTCTTC. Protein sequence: CASSPVGGSSYNEQFF.

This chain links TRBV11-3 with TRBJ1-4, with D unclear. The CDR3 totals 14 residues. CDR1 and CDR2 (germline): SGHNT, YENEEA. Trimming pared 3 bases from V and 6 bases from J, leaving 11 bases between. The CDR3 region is CASSLKIGHEKLFF. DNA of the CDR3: TGTGCCAGCAGCTTGAAGATCGGCCATGAAAAACTGTTTTTT.

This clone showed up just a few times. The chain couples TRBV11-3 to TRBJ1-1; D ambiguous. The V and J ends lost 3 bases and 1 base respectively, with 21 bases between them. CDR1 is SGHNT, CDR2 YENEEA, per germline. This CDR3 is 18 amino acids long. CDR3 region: CASSFFTPEAERNTEAFF. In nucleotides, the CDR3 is TGTGCCAGCAGCTTTTTTACCCCGGAAGCCGAAAGGAACACTGAAGCTTTCTTT.